These 24 T cell receptor beta chains were sequenced from one sample in a study of cytomegalovirus exposure and HLA in healthy donors. The PCR contained 60 Vbeta and 13 Jbeta primers. TCRdb keeps only in-frame clones here, not all; method: immunoSEQ multiplex PCR. The profile shows about 120,000 clones, 80% of them singletons. Sequenced input: PBMCs. These receptors all come from a young man in good health and CMV-seropositive.

The genes are TRBV7-2 and TRBJ2-7; 9 bases are shared with TRBD1. CDR3 length equals 14 residues. CDR1 SGHTA and CDR2 FQGNSA come from the germline V gene. V lost 6 bases and J lost 2; bases outside the gene matches: 5. CDR3 in DNA: TGTGCCAGCAGTCTCCGGGACAGGGCCTACGAGCAGTACTTC. Its protein is CASSLRDRAYEQYF.

This clone is a singleton in its sample. The chain joins TRBV28 to TRBJ1-3; D not certain. This CDR3 has 13 amino acids. Looked up from germline, CDR1 is MDHEN and CDR2 is SYDVKM. Trimming took 7 bases from V and 3 from J, leaving 10 bases between them. Here the CDR3 reads CASTLTGGNTIYF. The CDR3 nucleotides read TGTGCCAGCACCCTCACGGGTGGAAACACCATATATTTT. Full variable domain (missing parts from reference TRBV28 and TRBJ1-3): DVKVTQSSRYLVKRTGEKVFLECVQDMDHENMFWYRQDPGLGLRLIYFSYDVKMKEKGDIPEGYSVSREKKERFSLILESASTNQTSMYLCASTLTGGNTIYFGEGSWLTVV.

J is TRBJ2-2 and V is TRBV28; tentative D call: TRBD1 (6 bases). V lost 3 bases and J 7 bases, leaving 15 bases between the germline ends. There are 15 residues in the CDR3. CDR1 is MDHEN, CDR2 SYDVKM, per germline. CDR3 in amino acids: CASSFTGFRDGELFF. As DNA, the CDR3 is TGTGCCAGCAGTTTTACAGGGTTTCGTGACGGGGAGCTGTTTTTT.

The chain is built from TRBV10-2 and TRBJ2-7, with 9 bases lining up with TRBD1. The J segment lost 11 bases and the V segment lost 4 bases, leaving 6 bases of the junction unmatched. Germline V gene data show CDR1 as WSHSY and CDR2 as SAAADI. This CDR3 contains 12 residues. The CDR3 DNA reads TGCGCCAGCAGTGCTGGGGACAGGGTGAAGTACTTC. It translates to CASSAGDRVKYF.

The chain has TRBV7-3 and TRBJ1-1, with D perhaps matching TRBD1 (5 bases). Per the germline V gene, CDR1 is SGHTA and CDR2 is FQGTGA. The V and J ends lost 1 base and 0 bases respectively, with 12 bases between them. This CDR3 has 16 amino acids. CDR3 sequence reads: CASSLNAGRLNTEAFF. The CDR3 DNA reads TGTGCCAGCAGCTTAAATGCAGGGAGGTTGAACACTGAAGCTTTCTTT.

The rearrangement links TRBV4-1 to TRBJ2-7, with a possible D match to TRBD2 (6 bases). V shed 4 bases and J shed 2 bases, with 18 bases lying between them. Germline CDR1 reads MGHRA; CDR2 reads YSYEKL. The CDR3 length is 16 residues. The CDR3 region is CASSRVGRGKTYEQYF. The CDR3 DNA is TGCGCCAGCAGCCGGGTGGGGCGGGGTAAGACCTACGAGCAGTACTTC.

This rearrangement joins TRBV7-3 to TRBJ2-1, with 9 bases matching TRBD2. This CDR3 spans 16 amino acids. From germline, CDR1 is SGHTA and CDR2 FQGTGA. With 5 bases clipped from V and 2 bases from J, the junction kept 7 bases outside the gene matches. The DNA of the CDR3 is TGTGCCAGCAGCCCACGGGCGGGGGGGACCTACAATGAGCAGTTCTTC. Its protein is CASSPRAGGTYNEQFF. Together with reference TRBV7-3 and TRBJ2-1, the CDR3 gives the full variable domain: GAGVSQTPSNKVTEKGKYVELRCDPISGHTALYWYRQSLGQGPEFLIYFQGTGAADDSGLPNDRFFAVRPEGSVSTLKIQRTERGDSAVYLCASSPRAGGTYNEQFFGPGTRLTVL.

This rearrangement joins TRBV7-2 to TRBJ1-1; D may be TRBD1 (6 bases). There are 14 residues in the CDR3. Germline-derived CDR1 and CDR2 are SGHTA and FQGNSA. V was shortened by 0 bases and J by 4 bases, with 9 bases between the two germline ends. In DNA form, the CDR3 reads TGTGCCAGCAGCTTAGCAGGGGGATTCACTGAAGCTTTCTTT. This codes for CASSLAGGFTEAFF.

The gene calls are TRBV2 and TRBJ1-1, with 10 bases aligning to TRBD1. The CDR3 has 12 residues. J lost 7 bases, V lost 5 bases, and 1 base had no gene match. Germline V gene sequence: CDR1 SNHLY, CDR2 FYNNEI. The CDR3 loop reads CASSWTGGEAFF. The CDR3 DNA reads TGTGCCAGCAGTTGGACAGGGGGTGAAGCTTTCTTT.

The rearrangement links TRBV9 to TRBJ2-5, with a tentative D call TRBD1 (6 bases). The assigned J gene may be wrong: the sequence end matches TRBJ2-7 better. The length of the CDR3 is 13 residues. Germline V gene lookup returns CDR1 SGDLS and CDR2 YYNGEE. The CDR3 DNA reads TGTGCCAGCAGCGTGGGACAATCCTACGAGCAGTACTTC. This translates into CASSVGQSYEQYF.

This clone was detected a few times. The chain is built from TRBV2 and TRBJ2-5, with 12 bases fitting TRBD2. The V gene end was trimmed by 7 bases and the J gene end by 5 bases; junction bases not matched to a gene: 5. This CDR3 has 14 residues. The germline V gene has CDR1 SNHLY and CDR2 FYNNEI. This CDR3 reads CASKASGGVETQYF. CDR3 nucleotide sequence: TGTGCCAGCAAGGCTAGCGGGGGGGTTGAGACCCAGTACTTC.

This clone showed up just once. The J gene is TRBJ2-7, the V gene TRBV18; 9 positions agree with TRBD2. Germline assignment: CDR1 KGHSH and CDR2 LQKENI. V gave up 7 bases and J gave up 1 base; unmatched junction bases: 14. The CDR3 loop spans 17 amino acids. The CDR3 here is CASCTAGGGAASYEQYF. The CDR3 DNA reads TGTGCCAGCTGTACCGCCGGCGGGGGGGCAGCTTCCTACGAGCAGTACTTC. Using reference TRBV18 and TRBJ2-7 for the parts outside the CDR3, the full variable domain is NAGVMQNPRHLVRRRGQEARLRCSPMKGHSHVYWYRQLPEEGLKFMVYLQKENIIDESGMPKERFSAEFPKEGPSILRIQQVVRGDSAAYFCASCTAGGGAASYEQYFGPGTRLTVT.

The CDR3 DNA reads TGTGCCAGCAGGCCTCGGGGGGAAACCAACTATGGCTACACCTTC. Encoded protein: CASRPRGETNYGYTF. V gene TRBV6-1 combines with J gene TRBJ1-2; tentatively, D is TRBD1 (5 bases). The germline CDR1 and CDR2 sequences are MNHNS and SASEGT. The V and J ends lost 6 bases and 2 bases respectively, with 16 bases between them. This CDR3 comprises 15 residues.

V gene TRBV7-3 combines with J gene TRBJ2-2, with D hard to call. Trimming took 4 bases from V and 2 from J, leaving 8 bases between them. Looked up from germline, CDR1 is SGHTA and CDR2 is FQGTGA. This CDR3 contains 14 residues. CDR3 nucleotides: TGTGCCAGCAGCTCCGACTCCAACACCGGGGAGCTGTTTTTT. It codes for CASSSDSNTGELFF.

The J gene is TRBJ2-7, the V gene TRBV9, with 8 positions matching TRBD1. CDR1 is SGDLS and CDR2 is YYNGEE in the germline V gene. The CDR3 extends over 13 amino acids. Trimming took 4 bases from V and 6 from J; bases not matched to a gene: 6. CDR3 in amino acids: CASSHQGAGEQYF. The CDR3 DNA reads TGTGCCAGCAGCCATCAGGGGGCAGGCGAGCAGTACTTC.

The V and J genes are TRBV6-6 and TRBJ1-2; possible D gene TRBD1, 6 bases. V was trimmed by 6 bases and J by 4 bases, leaving 18 bases between them. Germline assignment: CDR1 MNHNY and CDR2 SVGAGI (reference sequence). The CDR3 extends over 15 amino acids. The CDR3 nucleotides are TGTGCCAGCAGGCGCCACGGGGACACCGGCTATGGCTACACCTTC. Protein: CASRRHGDTGYGYTF.

The sample holds one count of this clone. The V call is TRBV9, the J call TRBJ1-2, with D possibly TRBD1 on 6 matching bases. The CDR3 totals 14 residues. V dropped 1 base and J dropped 3 bases, with 10 bases sitting between them. Germline lookup yields CDR1 SGDLS and CDR2 YYNGEE. CDR3 DNA sequence: TGTGCCAGCAGCGTATCTGCAGGGGACTATGGCTACACCTTC. It yields the protein CASSVSAGDYGYTF. Variable domain in full (rest from reference TRBV9 and TRBJ1-2): DSGVTQTPKHLITATGQRVTLRCSPRSGDLSVYWYQQSLDQGLQFLIQYYNGEERAKGNILERFSAQQFPDLHSELNLSSLELGDSALYFCASSVSAGDYGYTFGSGTRLTVV.

The gene calls are TRBV7-8 and TRBJ2-3, with 8 positions matching TRBD2. CDR1 and CDR2 (germline): SGHVS, FQNEAQ. Trimming took 6 bases from V and 0 from J; bases not matched to a gene: 2. CDR3 length: 14 amino acids. The CDR3 DNA sequence: TGTGCCAGCAGATCGGGGGGGAGCACAGATACGCAGTATTTT. Translated: CASRSGGSTDTQYF.

The J gene is TRBJ2-7, the V gene TRBV28; 7 bases line up with TRBD1. The ends lost 3 bases at V and 0 bases at J; junction bases unmatched: 11. CDR3 length: 17 residues. The germline CDR1 and CDR2 sequences are MDHEN and SYDVKM. For the CDR3, the DNA is TGTGCCAGCAGTTTTTTCCGTAAGGACAGGAGCTCCTACGAGCAGTACTTC. It yields the protein CASSFFRKDRSSYEQYF. Looking up the rest from reference TRBV28 and TRBJ2-7 gives the full variable domain: DVKVTQSSRYLVKRTGEKVFLECVQDMDHENMFWYRQDPGLGLRLIYFSYDVKMKEKGDIPEGYSVSREKKERFSLILESASTNQTSMYLCASSFFRKDRSSYEQYFGPGTRLTVT.

The chain joins TRBV6-1 to TRBJ2-2; 7 bases line up with TRBD2. CDR3 size: 13 residues. After removal of 4 bases from V and 4 bases from J, the junction contained 0 bases not matched to a gene. The germline gives CDR1 MNHNS, CDR2 SASEGT. CDR3 sequence (DNA): TGTGCCAGCAGTGCTAGCGGCACCGGGGAGCTGTTTTTT. It specifies CASSASGTGELFF.

The chain employs TRBV29-1 and TRBJ2-1; a weak D match, TRBD2 (5 bases). The ends were cut back, 5 bases at V and 7 bases at J, with 15 bases in the middle. This CDR3 spans 13 amino acids. Germline V gives CDR1 SQVTM, CDR2 ANQGSEA. The CDR3 DNA follows: TGCAGCGTTTCTATACTAGGACCTAATGAGCAGTTCTTC. It is translated as CSVSILGPNEQFF.

This clone was detected a few times. V is TRBV19 and J is TRBJ1-5; 12 bases line up with TRBD1. Germline loops: CDR1 LNHDA, CDR2 SQIVND (reference sequence). V trimming: 6 bases; J trimming: 9 bases; junction bases outside the gene matches: 9. This CDR3 region has 15 residues. The CDR3 DNA follows: TGTGCCAGTAGAGGGGGGGACAGGGGGCATCGGCCCCAGCATTTT. This sequence encodes CASRGGDRGHRPQHF.

The gene calls are TRBV9 and TRBJ2-3, with D possibly TRBD1 on 6 matching bases. CDR3 length: 15 residues. In germline, CDR1 is SGDLS, CDR2 YYNGEE. Trimming stripped 2 bases from V and 7 bases from J, with 17 bases between. The CDR3 reads CASSVTIQGRNTQYF. The CDR3 coding sequence is TGTGCCAGCAGCGTCACCATACAGGGAAGGAATACGCAGTATTTT.

The V gene is TRBV9, the J gene TRBJ2-7, with D uncertain. Germline-derived CDR1 and CDR2 are SGDLS and YYNGEE. The CDR3 sequence is 13 residues long. V dropped 0 bases and J dropped 3 bases, with 7 bases sitting between them. DNA for the CDR3: TGTGCCAGCAGCGTAGCTACAGACTACGAGCAGTACTTC. Translated: CASSVATDYEQYF.